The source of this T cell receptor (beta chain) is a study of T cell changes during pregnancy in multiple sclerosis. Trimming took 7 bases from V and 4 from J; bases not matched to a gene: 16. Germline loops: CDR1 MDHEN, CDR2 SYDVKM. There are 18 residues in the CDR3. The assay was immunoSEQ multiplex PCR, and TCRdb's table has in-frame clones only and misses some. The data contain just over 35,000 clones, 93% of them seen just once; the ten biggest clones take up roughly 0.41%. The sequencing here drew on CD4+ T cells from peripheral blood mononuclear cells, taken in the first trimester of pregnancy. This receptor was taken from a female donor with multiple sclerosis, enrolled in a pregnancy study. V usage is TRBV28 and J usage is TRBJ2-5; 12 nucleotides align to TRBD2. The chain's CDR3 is CASTPHRLAGVGGETQYF. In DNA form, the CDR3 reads TGTGCCAGCACCCCCCACAGACTAGCGGGAGTGGGAGGAGAGACCCAGTACTTC.